This T cell receptor beta chain emerged from a study of T cell responses to AZD1222 COVID-19 vaccine. General study results and limits: Repertoire collection took place solely once the T cell response had peaked. Clonal diversity may have been underestimated, and the donors were mostly white British, with more females than males. Among spike-specific TCRs, nearly half reportedly target unmutated variant regions.

Of note for this clone: The target antigen is unknown.

The CDR3 loop spans 13 amino acids. Trimming cost V 7 bases and J 6 bases, with 13 bases left between them. Germline CDR1 is MDHEN and CDR2 is SYDVKM. Sequencing was performed with immunoSEQ multiplex PCR; in TCRdb, only in-frame clones are kept and a portion is missing. This sample has about 180,000 clones; approximately 91% occur once, and the top ten carry around 1.6%. Sequenced here: peripheral blood, sampled on day 0 of AZD1222 vaccination. This TCR was recovered from an adult in good health. The chain has TRBV28 and TRBJ1-5, with no clear D. The CDR3 sequence is CASTSRRGQPQHF. The CDR3 DNA is TGTGCCAGCACCTCTCGTCGAGGTCAGCCCCAGCATTTT. Full variable domain (rest looked up from reference TRBV28 and TRBJ1-5): DVKVTQSSRYLVKRTGEKVFLECVQDMDHENMFWYRQDPGLGLRLIYFSYDVKMKEKGDIPEGYSVSREKKERFSLILESASTNQTSMYLCASTSRRGQPQHFGDGTRLSIL.